This is a list of T cell receptor beta chains from one sample in a study of blood T cell repertoires in COVID-19. Sequencing was performed with immunoSEQ multiplex PCR; in TCRdb, only in-frame clones are kept and a portion is missing. The sample contains hundreds of thousands of clones, over 75% of which appear only once. The specimen was PBMCs or T cells enriched from blood (not recorded which). These TCRs come from a woman in her twenties or thirties who had recovered from COVID-19. Each CDR3 is given with its conserved first and last residue. The order of the fields is clone size, J gene, D gene, V gene, CDR3 protein, CDR3 DNA. D genes are given only for firm matches. A clone size is listed for some rows: how often the clone was seen (once, few, many), or a class if it is expanded.

once TRBJ2-3 . TRBV7-7 CASSLGAGHDTQYF TGTGCTAGCAGCTTAGGCGCGGGGCATGATACGCAGTATTTT
once TRBJ1-1 . TRBV27 CASNVRRGWGNTEAFF TGTGCCAGCAACGTCCGGAGGGGATGGGGGAACACTGAAGCTTTCTTT
. TRBJ2-1 TRBD2 TRBV10-3 CAISPGGAGVNNEQFF TGTGCCATCAGCCCCGGGGGAGCGGGGGTAAACAATGAGCAGTTCTTC
. TRBJ2-5 TRBD2 TRBV5-4 CASSQIAGGRETQYF TGTGCCAGCAGCCAGATAGCGGGGGGGCGAGAGACCCAGTACTTC
. TRBJ1-2 TRBD1 TRBV19 CASSTRTGEDGYTF TGTGCCAGTAGTACAAGGACAGGGGAGGATGGCTACACCTTC
. TRBJ2-7 TRBD1 TRBV27 CASSPGTDYEQYF TGTGCCAGCAGTCCCGGGACAGACTACGAGCAGTACTTC
. TRBJ2-1 TRBD1 TRBV15 CATSYGTGVDEQFF TGTGCCACCAGCTATGGGACAGGGGTGGATGAGCAGTTCTTC
once TRBJ2-5 TRBD1 TRBV6-5 CASSFGQGIAETQYF TGTGCCAGCAGTTTCGGACAGGGGATAGCGGAGACCCAGTACTTC
. TRBJ1-1 . TRBV4-2 CASSQALGLNTEAFF TGTGCCAGCAGCCAAGCACTCGGGTTGAACACTGAAGCTTTCTTT
. TRBJ2-1 TRBD2 TRBV18 CASSPSGADYNEQFF TGTGCCAGCTCTCCCAGCGGGGCTGACTACAATGAGCAGTTCTTC
once TRBJ2-5 . TRBV2 CASSERAGTGETQYF TGTGCCAGCAGTGAACGGGCGGGGACGGGGGAGACCCAGTACTTC
. TRBJ2-7 TRBD2 TRBV13 CASSTGTSGANYEQYF TGTGCCAGCAGTACGGGGACTAGCGGGGCCAACTACGAGCAGTACTTC
. TRBJ1-2 TRBD1 TRBV5-1 CASSSGTGNYGYTF TGCGCCAGCAGCTCCGGGACAGGGAACTATGGCTACACCTTC
. TRBJ1-1 . TRBV7-2 CASSLLYSIWGGDTEAFF TGTGCCAGCAGCTTATTATATTCGATTTGGGGAGGGGACACTGAAGCTTTCTTT
. TRBJ2-3 . TRBV10-3 CAISVEGAGLDTQYF TGTGCCATCAGTGTGGAAGGTGCGGGTTTAGATACGCAGTATTTT
. TRBJ2-3 TRBD1 TRBV5-1 CASSPGQGRTDTQYF TGCGCCAGCAGCCCCGGACAGGGACGCACAGATACGCAGTATTTT
. TRBJ2-1 TRBD2 TRBV19 CASSIEGLAVNNEQFF TGTGCCAGTAGTATTGAGGGACTAGCGGTCAACAATGAGCAGTTCTTC
. TRBJ2-1 . TRBV7-7 CASSSDPPGRGNEQFF TGTGCTAGCAGCTCAGACCCTCCCGGTCGGGGTAATGAGCAGTTCTTC
. TRBJ2-2 TRBD2 TRBV27 CASSLSLAGGGTGELFF TGTGCCAGCAGTTTATCGCTGGCGGGAGGTGGTACCGGGGAGCTGTTTTTT
. TRBJ2-7 TRBD1 TRBV2 CASSETGTGHYEQYF TGTGCCAGCAGTGAGACCGGGACAGGCCACTACGAGCAGTACTTC
. TRBJ2-3 TRBD2 TRBV4-1 CASSQDPTSGPTDTQYF TGCGCCAGCAGCCAAGATCCCACTAGCGGACCCACAGATACGCAGTATTTT
once TRBJ1-1 . TRBV12-3/TRBV12-4 CASRTQGTEAFF TGTGCCAGCAGAACCCAGGGCACTGAAGCTTTCTTT
. TRBJ2-1 . TRBV3-1/TRBV3-2 CASSLQGGYRGHEQFF TGTGCCAGCAGCTTACAAGGAGGTTACCGTGGCCATGAGCAGTTCTTC
. TRBJ1-1 TRBD1 TRBV2 CASSGSGTGWGTKFEAFF TGTGCCAGCAGTGGATCCGGGACAGGGTGGGGCACAAAGTTTGAAGCTTTCTTT
. TRBJ1-2 . TRBV4-1 CASSQGGVNYGYTF TGCGCCAGCAGCCAAGGGGGAGTGAACTATGGCTACACCTTC
. TRBJ1-2 . TRBV6-4 CASSDTGIGYTF TGTGCCAGCAGTGACACAGGGATCGGCTACACCTTC
. TRBJ2-7 TRBD1 TRBV11-3 CASSWTGEGEQYF TGTGCCAGCAGCTGGACAGGGGAAGGCGAGCAGTACTTC
. TRBJ2-6 . TRBV27 CASSLRSSGANVLTF TGTGCCAGCAGTTTACGTTCCTCTGGGGCCAACGTCCTGACTTTC
. TRBJ2-1 TRBD2 TRBV18 CASSQTSGGYNEQFF TGTGCCAGCTCACAGACTAGCGGGGGTTACAATGAGCAGTTCTTC
. TRBJ2-1 TRBD2 TRBV4-1 CASSQVDMGLARGEQFF TGCGCCAGCAGCCAAGTTGATATGGGACTAGCGAGAGGCGAGCAGTTCTTC